This T cell receptor (beta chain) was identified in a study of cytomegalovirus exposure and HLA in healthy donors. The PCR made use of 60 Vbeta and 13 Jbeta primers. Assay used: immunoSEQ multiplex PCR; TCRdb lists only in-frame clones, some missing. This table has under 95,000 clones, roughly 77% appearing once. Germline loops: CDR1 LGHNA, CDR2 YNFKEQ. Trimming pared 0 bases from V and 1 base from J, leaving 22 bases between. This CDR3 region has 20 residues. The genes are TRBV4-2 and TRBJ2-1; tentatively, D is TRBD2 (7 bases). The source is a woman aged 40 to 50 in good health and CMV-seropositive. Sequencing was done on a sample of PBMCs. The CDR3 is CASSQDHWGGPSISYNEQFF. The DNA for the CDR3 is TGTGCCAGCAGCCAAGATCATTGGGGGGGGCCCTCGATTTCCTACAATGAGCAGTTCTTC.